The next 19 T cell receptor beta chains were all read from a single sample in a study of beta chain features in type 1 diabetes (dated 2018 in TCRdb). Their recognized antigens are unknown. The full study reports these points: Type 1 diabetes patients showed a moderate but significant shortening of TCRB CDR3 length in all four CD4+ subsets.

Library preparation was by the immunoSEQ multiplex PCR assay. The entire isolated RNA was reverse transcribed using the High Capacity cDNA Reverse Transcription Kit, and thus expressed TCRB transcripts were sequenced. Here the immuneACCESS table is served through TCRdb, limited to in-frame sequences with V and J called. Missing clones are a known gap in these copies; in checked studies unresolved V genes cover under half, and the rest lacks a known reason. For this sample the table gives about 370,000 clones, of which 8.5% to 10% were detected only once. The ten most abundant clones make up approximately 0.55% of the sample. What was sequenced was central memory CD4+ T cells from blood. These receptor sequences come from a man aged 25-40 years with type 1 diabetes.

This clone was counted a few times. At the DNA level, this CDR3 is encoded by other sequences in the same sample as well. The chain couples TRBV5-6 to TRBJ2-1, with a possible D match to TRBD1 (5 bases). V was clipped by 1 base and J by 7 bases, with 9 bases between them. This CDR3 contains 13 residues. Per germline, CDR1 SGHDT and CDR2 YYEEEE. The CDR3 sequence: CASSLYPGNEQFF. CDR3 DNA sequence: TGTGCCAGCAGCTTGTACCCAGGGAATGAGCAGTTCTTC.

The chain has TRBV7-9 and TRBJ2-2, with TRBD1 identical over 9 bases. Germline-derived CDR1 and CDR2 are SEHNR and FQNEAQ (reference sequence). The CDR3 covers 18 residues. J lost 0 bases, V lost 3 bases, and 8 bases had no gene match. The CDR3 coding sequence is TGTGCCAGCAGCTTGGGACAGGGAGGATGGGCGAACACCGGGGAGCTGTTTTTT. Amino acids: CASSLGQGGWANTGELFF.

The CDR3 DNA reads TGTGCCAGCAGCGCCACCCCCGGGACAGGGATTTACGAGCAGTACTTC. Protein product: CASSATPGTGIYEQYF. The genes are TRBV5-5 and TRBJ2-7; 9 bases fit TRBD1. The V segment lost 4 bases and the J segment 4 bases; nucleotides outside the gene matches: 12. There are 16 residues in the CDR3. Per germline, CDR1 SGHKS and CDR2 YYEKEE (reference sequence).

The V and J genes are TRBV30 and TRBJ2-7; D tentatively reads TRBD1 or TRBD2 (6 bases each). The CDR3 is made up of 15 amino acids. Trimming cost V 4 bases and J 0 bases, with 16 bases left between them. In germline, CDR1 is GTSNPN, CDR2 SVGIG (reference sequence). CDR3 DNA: TGTGCCTGGACGTGGGGGGCCTCCAGCTCCTACGAGCAGTACTTC. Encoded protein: CAWTWGASSSYEQYF. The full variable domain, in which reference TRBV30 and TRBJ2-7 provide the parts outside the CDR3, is SQTIHQWPATLVQPVGSPLSLECTVEGTSNPNLYWYRQAAGRGLQLLFYSVGIGQISSEVPQNLSASRPQDRQFILSSKKLLLSDSGFYLCAWTWGASSSYEQYFGPGTRLTVT.

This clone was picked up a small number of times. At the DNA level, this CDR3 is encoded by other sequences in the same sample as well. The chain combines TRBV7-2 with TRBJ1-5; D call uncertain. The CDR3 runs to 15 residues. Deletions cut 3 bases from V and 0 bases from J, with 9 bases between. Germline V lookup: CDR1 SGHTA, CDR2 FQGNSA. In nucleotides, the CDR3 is TGTGCCAGCAGCTTGGACGGAAATAGCAATCAGCCCCAGCATTTT. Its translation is CASSLDGNSNQPQHF.

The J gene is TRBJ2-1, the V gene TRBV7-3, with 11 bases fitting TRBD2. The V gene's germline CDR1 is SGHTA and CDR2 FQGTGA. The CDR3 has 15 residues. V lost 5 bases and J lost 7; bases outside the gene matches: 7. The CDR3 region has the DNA TGTGCCAGCAGCGTCACTAGCGGGAGTATAAATGAGCAGTTCTTC. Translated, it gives CASSVTSGSINEQFF.

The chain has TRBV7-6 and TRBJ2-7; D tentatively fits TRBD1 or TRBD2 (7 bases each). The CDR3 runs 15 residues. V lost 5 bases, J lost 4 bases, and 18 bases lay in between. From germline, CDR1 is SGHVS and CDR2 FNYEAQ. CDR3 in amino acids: CASSAQGGSSYEQYF. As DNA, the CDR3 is TGTGCCAGCAGCGCCCAGGGGGGGAGCTCATACGAGCAGTACTTC.

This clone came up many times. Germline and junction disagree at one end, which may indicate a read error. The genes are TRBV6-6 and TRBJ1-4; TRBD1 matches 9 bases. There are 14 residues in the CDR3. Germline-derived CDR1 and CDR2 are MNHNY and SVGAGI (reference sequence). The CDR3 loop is CASNRQDRGEKLFF. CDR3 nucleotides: TGTGCCAGCAACCGACAGGACAGGGGAGAAAAGCTGTTTTTT.

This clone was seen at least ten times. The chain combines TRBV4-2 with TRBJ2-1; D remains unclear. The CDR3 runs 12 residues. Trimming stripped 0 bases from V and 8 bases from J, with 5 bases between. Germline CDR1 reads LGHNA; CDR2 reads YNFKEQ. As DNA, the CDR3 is TGTGCCAGCAGCCAAGAGGTACATGAGCAGTTCTTC. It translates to CASSQEVHEQFF.

The CDR3 DNA reads TGCGCCAGCAGCCAAGTCAGGGGGTACGAGACCCAGTACTTC. As protein: CASSQVRGYETQYF. J is TRBJ2-5 and V is TRBV4-3; 7 bases map to TRBD1. From germline, CDR1 is LGHNA and CDR2 YSLEER. V shed 1 base, J shed 5 bases, and the junction held 4 bases outside the gene matches. This CDR3 comprises 14 residues.

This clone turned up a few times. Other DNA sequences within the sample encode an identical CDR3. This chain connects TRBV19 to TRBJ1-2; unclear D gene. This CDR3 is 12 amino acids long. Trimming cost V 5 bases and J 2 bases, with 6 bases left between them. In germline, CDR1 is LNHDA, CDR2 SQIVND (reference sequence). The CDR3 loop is CASSYSNYGYTF. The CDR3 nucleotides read TGTGCCAGTAGTTACAGCAACTATGGCTACACCTTC.

CDR3 DNA: TGTGCCAGCAGTTTCGGACAGGACCTGCGCTATGGCTACACCTTC. Translated: CASSFGQDLRYGYTF. The V call is TRBV6-4, the J call TRBJ1-2, with 7 bases fitting TRBD1. Germline V gene lookup returns CDR1 MRHNA and CDR2 SNTAGT. Trimming took 5 bases from V and 4 from J; bases not matched to a gene: 10. The CDR3 has 15 residues.

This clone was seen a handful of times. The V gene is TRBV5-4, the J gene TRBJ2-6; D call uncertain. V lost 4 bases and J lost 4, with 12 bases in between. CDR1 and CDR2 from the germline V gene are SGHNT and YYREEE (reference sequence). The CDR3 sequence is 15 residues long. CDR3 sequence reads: CASSDRATGANVLTF. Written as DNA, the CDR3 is TGTGCCAGCAGCGATAGGGCAACCGGGGCCAACGTCCTGACTTTC.

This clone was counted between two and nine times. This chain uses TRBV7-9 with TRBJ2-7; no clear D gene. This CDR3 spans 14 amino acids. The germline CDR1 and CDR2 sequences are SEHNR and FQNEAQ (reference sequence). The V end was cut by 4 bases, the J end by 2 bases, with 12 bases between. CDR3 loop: CASSSYYRAYEQYF. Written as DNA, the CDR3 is TGTGCCAGCAGCTCCTACTACCGAGCCTACGAGCAGTACTTC.

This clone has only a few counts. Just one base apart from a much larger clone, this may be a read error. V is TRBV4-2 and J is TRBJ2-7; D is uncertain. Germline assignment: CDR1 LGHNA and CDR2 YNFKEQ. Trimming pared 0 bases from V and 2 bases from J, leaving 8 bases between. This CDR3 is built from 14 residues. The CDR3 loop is CASSQDSPAYEQYF. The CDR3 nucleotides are TGTGCCAGCAGCCAAGATTCCCCAGCCTACGAGCAGTACTTC.

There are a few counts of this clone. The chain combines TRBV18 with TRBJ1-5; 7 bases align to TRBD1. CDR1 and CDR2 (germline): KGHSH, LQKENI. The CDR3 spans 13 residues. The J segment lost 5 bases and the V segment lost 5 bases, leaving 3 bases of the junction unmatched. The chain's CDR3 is CASSNDRDQPQHF. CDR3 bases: TGTGCCAGCTCAAACGACAGGGATCAGCCCCAGCATTTT.

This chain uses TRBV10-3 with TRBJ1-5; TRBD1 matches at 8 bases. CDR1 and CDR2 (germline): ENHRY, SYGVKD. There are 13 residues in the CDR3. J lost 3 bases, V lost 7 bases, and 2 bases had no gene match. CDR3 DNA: TGTGCCATCAAGGGACAGGCCAATCAGCCCCAGCATTTT. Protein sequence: CAIKGQANQPQHF.

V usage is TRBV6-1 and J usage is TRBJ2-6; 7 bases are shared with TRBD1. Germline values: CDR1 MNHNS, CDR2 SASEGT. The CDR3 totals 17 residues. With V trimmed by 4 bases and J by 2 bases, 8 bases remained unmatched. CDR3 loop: CASSVGTASPGANVLTF. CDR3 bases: TGTGCCAGCAGTGTCGGGACAGCGAGCCCTGGGGCCAACGTCCTGACTTTC.

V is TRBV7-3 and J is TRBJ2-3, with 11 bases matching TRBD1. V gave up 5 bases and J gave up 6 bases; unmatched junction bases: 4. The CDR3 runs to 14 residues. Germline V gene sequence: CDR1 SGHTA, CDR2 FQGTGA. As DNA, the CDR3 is TGTGCCAGCAGCCCGGGACAGGGGGTGGATACGCAGTATTTT. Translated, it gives CASSPGQGVDTQYF. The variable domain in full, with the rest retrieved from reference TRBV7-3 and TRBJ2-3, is GAGVSQTPSNKVTEKGKYVELRCDPISGHTALYWYRQSLGQGPEFLIYFQGTGAADDSGLPNDRFFAVRPEGSVSTLKIQRTERGDSAVYLCASSPGQGVDTQYFGPGTRLTVL.